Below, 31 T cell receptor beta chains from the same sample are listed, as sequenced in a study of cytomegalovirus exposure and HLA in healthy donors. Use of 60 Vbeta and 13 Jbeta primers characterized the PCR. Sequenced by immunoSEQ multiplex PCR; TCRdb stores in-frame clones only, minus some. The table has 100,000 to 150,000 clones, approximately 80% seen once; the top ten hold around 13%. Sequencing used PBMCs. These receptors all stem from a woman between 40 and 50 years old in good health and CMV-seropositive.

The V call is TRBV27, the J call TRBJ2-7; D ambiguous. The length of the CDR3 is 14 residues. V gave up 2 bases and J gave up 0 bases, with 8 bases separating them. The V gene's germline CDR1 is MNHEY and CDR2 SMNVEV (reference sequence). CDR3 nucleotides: TGTGCCAGCAGTTTAACCGGCGGCTCCTACGAGCAGTACTTC. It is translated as CASSLTGGSYEQYF.

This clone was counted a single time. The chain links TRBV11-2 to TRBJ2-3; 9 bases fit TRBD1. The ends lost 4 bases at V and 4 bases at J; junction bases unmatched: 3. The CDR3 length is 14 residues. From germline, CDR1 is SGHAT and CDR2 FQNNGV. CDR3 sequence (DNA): TGTGCCAGCAGCTCGGACAGGGGTGCAGATACGCAGTATTTT. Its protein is CASSSDRGADTQYF.

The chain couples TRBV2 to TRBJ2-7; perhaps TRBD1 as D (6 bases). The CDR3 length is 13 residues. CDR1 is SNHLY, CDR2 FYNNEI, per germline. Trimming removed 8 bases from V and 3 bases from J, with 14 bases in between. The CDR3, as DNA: TGTGCCAGCGGCGGACAGATTTTCTACGAGCAGTACTTC. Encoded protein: CASGGQIFYEQYF.

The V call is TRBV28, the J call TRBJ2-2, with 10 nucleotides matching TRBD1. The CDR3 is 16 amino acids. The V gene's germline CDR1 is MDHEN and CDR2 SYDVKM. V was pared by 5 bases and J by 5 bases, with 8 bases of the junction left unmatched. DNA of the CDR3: TGTGCCAGCAGTCCCGTCGGGGACAGGGGAACCGGGGAGCTGTTTTTT. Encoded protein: CASSPVGDRGTGELFF. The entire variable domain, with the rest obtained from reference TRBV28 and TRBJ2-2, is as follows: DVKVTQSSRYLVKRTGEKVFLECVQDMDHENMFWYRQDPGLGLRLIYFSYDVKMKEKGDIPEGYSVSREKKERFSLILESASTNQTSMYLCASSPVGDRGTGELFFGEGSRLTVL.

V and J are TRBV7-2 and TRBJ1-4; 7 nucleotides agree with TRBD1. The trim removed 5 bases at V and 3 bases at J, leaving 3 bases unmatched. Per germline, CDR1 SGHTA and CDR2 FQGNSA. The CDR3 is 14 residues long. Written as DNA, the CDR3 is TGTGCCAGCAGCCTCGGGACAGCTAATGAAAAACTGTTTTTT. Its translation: CASSLGTANEKLFF.

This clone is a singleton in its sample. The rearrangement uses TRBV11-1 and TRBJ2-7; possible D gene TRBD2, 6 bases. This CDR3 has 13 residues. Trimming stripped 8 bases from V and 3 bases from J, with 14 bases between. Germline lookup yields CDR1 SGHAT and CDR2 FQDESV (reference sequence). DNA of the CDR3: TGTGCCAGCCGGGGACTCAGTAGCTACGAGCAGTACTTC. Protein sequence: CASRGLSSYEQYF.

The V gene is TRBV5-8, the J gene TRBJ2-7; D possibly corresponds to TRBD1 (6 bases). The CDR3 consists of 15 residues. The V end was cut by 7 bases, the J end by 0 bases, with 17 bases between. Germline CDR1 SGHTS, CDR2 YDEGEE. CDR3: CASGRPGQTSYEQYF. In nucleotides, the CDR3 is TGTGCCAGCGGCCGCCCCGGACAGACCTCCTACGAGCAGTACTTC.

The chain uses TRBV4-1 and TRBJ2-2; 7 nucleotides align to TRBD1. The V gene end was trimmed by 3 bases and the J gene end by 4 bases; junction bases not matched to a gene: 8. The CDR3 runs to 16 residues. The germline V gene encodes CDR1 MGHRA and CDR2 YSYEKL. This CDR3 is CASSHFTGARTGELFF. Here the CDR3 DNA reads TGCGCCAGCAGCCATTTTACAGGGGCGCGCACCGGGGAGCTGTTTTTT.

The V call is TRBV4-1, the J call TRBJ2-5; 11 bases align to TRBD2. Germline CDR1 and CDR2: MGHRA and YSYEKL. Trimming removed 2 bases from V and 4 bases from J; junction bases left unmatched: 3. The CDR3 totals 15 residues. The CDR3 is CASSQLGLAGETQYF. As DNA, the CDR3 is TGCGCCAGCAGCCAACTCGGACTAGCGGGAGAGACCCAGTACTTC.

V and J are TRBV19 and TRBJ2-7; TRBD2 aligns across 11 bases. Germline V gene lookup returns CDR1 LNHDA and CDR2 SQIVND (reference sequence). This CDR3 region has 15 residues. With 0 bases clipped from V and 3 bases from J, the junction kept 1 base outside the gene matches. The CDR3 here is CASSIDGTSGYEQYF. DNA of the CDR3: TGTGCCAGTAGTATAGATGGGACTAGCGGCTACGAGCAGTACTTC.

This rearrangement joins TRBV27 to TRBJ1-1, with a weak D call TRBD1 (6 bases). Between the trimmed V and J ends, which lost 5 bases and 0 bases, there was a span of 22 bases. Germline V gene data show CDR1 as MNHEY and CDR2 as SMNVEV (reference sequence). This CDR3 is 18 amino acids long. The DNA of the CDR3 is TGTGCCAGCAGTCCAAAAGGGGGAATGTCCTTCATGAACACTGAAGCTTTCTTT. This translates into CASSPKGGMSFMNTEAFF.

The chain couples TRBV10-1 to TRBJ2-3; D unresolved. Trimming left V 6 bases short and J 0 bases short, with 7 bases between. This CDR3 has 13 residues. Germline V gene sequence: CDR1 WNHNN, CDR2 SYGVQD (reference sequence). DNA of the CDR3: TGCGCCAGCAGGGGCAGAAGCACAGATACGCAGTATTTT. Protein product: CASRGRSTDTQYF.

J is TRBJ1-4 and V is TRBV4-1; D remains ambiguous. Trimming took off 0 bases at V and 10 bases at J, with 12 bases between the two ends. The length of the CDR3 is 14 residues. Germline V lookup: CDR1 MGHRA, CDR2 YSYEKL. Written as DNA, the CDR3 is TGCGCCAGCAGCCAAGATGAGGCAGAGGGAAAACTGTTTTTT. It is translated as CASSQDEAEGKLFF.

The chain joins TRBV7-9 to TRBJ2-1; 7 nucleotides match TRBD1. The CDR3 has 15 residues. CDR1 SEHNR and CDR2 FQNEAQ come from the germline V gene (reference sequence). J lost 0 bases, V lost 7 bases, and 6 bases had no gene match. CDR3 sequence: CASIRDRVSYNEQFF. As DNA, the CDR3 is TGTGCCAGCATCCGAGACAGGGTCTCCTACAATGAGCAGTTCTTC.

The CDR3 sequence: CASRATSGREHSYEQYF. The CDR3 region has the DNA TGTGCCAGCAGAGCTACTAGCGGGAGAGAGCACTCCTACGAGCAGTACTTC. The chain uses TRBV27 and TRBJ2-7, with 11 nucleotides matching TRBD2. The length of the CDR3 is 17 residues. With 6 bases clipped from V and 0 bases from J, the junction kept 10 bases outside the gene matches. In germline, CDR1 is MNHEY, CDR2 SMNVEV (reference sequence).

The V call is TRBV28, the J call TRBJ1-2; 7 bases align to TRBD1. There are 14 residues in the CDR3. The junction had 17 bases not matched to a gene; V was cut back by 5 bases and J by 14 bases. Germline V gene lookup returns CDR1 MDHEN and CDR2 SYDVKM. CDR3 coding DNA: TGTGCCAGCAGTCTTTGGGGGGCAGGGGGACACCTTACCTTC. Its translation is CASSLWGAGGHLTF.

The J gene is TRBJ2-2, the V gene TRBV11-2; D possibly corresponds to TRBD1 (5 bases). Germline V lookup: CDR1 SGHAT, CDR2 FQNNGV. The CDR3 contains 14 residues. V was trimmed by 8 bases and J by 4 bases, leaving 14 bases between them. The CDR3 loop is CASRLLQGTGELFF. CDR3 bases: TGTGCCAGCCGACTTCTCCAGGGCACCGGGGAGCTGTTTTTT.

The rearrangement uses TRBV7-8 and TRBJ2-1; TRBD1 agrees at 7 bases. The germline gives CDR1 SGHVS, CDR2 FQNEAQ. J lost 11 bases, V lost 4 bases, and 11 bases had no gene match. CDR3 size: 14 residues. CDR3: CASSSGQPGNQQFF. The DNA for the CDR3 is TGTGCCAGCAGCTCGGGACAGCCTGGTAACCAGCAGTTCTTC.

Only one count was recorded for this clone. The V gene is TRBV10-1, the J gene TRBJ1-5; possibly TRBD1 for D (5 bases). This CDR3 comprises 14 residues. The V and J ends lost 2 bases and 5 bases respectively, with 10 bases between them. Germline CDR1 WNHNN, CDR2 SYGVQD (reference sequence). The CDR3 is CASSELAGHQPQHF. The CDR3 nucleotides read TGCGCCAGCAGTGAGCTGGCAGGGCATCAGCCCCAGCATTTT.

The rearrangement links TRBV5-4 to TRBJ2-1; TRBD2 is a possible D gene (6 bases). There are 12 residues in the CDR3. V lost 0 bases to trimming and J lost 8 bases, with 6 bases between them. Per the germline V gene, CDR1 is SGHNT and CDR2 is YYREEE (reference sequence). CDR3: CASSLGRDEQFF. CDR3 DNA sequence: TGTGCCAGCAGCTTGGGGAGGGATGAGCAGTTCTTC.

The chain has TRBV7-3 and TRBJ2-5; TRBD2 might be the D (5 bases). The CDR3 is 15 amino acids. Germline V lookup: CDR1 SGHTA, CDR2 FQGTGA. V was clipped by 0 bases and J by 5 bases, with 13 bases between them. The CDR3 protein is CASSLTGSRSETQYF. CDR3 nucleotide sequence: TGTGCCAGCAGCTTAACGGGGAGCAGATCGGAGACCCAGTACTTC.

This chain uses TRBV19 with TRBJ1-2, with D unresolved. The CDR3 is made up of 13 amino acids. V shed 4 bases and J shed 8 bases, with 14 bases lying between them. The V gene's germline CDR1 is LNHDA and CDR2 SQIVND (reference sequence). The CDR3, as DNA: TGTGCCAGTAGTAATTTCATCAGCGAAGGCTACACCTTC. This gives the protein CASSNFISEGYTF. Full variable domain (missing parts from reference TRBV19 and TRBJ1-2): DGGITQSPKYLFRKEGQNVTLSCEQNLNHDAMYWYRQDPGQGLRLIYYSQIVNDFQKGDIAEGYSVSREKKESFPLTVTSAQKNPTAFYLCASSNFISEGYTFGSGTRLTVV.

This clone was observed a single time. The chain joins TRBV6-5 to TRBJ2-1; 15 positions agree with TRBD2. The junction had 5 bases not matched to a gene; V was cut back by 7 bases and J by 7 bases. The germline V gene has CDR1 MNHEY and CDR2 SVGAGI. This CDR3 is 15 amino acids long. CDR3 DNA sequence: TGTGCCAGCAACGCCGGGACTAGCGGGAGGAATGAGCAGTTCTTC. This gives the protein CASNAGTSGRNEQFF.

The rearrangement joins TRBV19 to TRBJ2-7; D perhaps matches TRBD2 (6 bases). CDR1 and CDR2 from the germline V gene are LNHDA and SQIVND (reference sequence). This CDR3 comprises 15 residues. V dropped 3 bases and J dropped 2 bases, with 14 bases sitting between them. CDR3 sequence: CASSIGLATTYEQYF. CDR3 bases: TGTGCCAGTAGTATTGGCCTAGCGACCACCTACGAGCAGTACTTC.

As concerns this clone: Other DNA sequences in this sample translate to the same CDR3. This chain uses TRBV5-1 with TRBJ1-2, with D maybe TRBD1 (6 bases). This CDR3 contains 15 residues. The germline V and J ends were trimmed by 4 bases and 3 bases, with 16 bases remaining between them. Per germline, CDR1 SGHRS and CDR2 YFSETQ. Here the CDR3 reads CASSPVGGRDYGYTF. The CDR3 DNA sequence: TGCGCCAGCAGCCCGGTGGGGGGGCGCGACTATGGCTACACCTTC.

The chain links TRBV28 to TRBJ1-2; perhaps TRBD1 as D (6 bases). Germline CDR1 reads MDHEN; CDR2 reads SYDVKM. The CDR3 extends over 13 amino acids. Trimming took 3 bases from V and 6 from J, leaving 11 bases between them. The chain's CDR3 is CASSLPGTNGYTF. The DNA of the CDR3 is TGTGCCAGCAGTTTGCCCGGGACAAATGGCTACACCTTC.

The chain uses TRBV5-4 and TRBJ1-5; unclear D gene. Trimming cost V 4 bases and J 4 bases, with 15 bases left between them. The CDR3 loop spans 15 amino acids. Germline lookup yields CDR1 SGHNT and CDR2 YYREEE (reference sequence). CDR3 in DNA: TGTGCCAGCAGCCAAGATGGAGGCAGGAATCAGCCCCAGCATTTT. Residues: CASSQDGGRNQPQHF.

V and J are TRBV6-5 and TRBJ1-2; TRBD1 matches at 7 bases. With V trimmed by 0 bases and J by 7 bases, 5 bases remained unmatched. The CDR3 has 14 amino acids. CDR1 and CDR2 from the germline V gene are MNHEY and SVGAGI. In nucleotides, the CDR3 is TGTGCCAGCAGTTACTCGGGACAGTCCGCTGGCTACACCTTC. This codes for CASSYSGQSAGYTF.

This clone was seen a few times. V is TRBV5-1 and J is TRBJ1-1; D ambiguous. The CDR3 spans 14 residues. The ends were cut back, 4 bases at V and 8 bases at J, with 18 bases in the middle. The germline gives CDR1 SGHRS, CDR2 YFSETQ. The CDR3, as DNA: TGCGCCAGCAGCAAATGGGAGGGTTCGATAGAAGCTTTCTTT. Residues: CASSKWEGSIEAFF.

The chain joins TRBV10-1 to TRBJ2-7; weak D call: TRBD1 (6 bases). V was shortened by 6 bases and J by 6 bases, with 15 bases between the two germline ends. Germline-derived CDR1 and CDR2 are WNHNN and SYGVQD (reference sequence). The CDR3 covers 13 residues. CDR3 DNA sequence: TGCGCCAGCAGCTTCGCCGGGACATCCGAGCAGTACTTC. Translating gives CASSFAGTSEQYF.

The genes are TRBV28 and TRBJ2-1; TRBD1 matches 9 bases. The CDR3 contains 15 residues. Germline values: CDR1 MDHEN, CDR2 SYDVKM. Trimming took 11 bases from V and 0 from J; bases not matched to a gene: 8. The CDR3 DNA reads TGTGCCGGCCGCGGACAGGGGAACTCCTACAATGAGCAGTTCTTC. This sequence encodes CAGRGQGNSYNEQFF.